This T cell receptor beta chain derives from a study of Ad26.COV2.S vaccination and SARS-CoV-2 variants. Indicated treatment: approximately 18 received Ad26.COV2.S at low or high dose, single or two shots; several received placebo; per-sample allocation not given. Sampling was done on day 63 after the first vaccine or placebo injection. The CDR3 sequence is 16 residues long. Per the germline V gene, CDR1 is SGHVS and CDR2 is FQNEAQ. With V trimmed by 2 bases and J by 5 bases, 8 bases remained unmatched. Some clones are missing from TCRdb's copy, which holds only in-frame ones; the method was immunoSEQ multiplex PCR. Found here are fewer than 400,000 clones, 80% to 90% of them singletons; the top ten hold about 3.6%.

The receptor comes from a person aged 18-65 years who received the Ad26.COV2.S COVID-19 vaccine or a placebo. The chain couples TRBV7-8 to TRBJ2-5; 10 positions agree with TRBD1. Source: peripheral blood, taken in a trial of Ad26.COV2.S vaccine versus placebo. The CDR3 is CASSLPETGGRETQYF. Written as DNA, the CDR3 is TGTGCCAGCAGCTTACCCGAGACAGGGGGCAGGGAGACCCAGTACTTC. Full variable domain (outside the CDR3, taken from reference TRBV7-8 and TRBJ2-5): GAGVSQSPRYKVAKRGQDVALRCDPISGHVSLFWYQQALGQGPEFLTYFQNEAQLDKSGLPSDRFFAERPEGSVSTLKIQRTQQEDSAVYLCASSLPETGGRETQYFGPGTRLLVL.